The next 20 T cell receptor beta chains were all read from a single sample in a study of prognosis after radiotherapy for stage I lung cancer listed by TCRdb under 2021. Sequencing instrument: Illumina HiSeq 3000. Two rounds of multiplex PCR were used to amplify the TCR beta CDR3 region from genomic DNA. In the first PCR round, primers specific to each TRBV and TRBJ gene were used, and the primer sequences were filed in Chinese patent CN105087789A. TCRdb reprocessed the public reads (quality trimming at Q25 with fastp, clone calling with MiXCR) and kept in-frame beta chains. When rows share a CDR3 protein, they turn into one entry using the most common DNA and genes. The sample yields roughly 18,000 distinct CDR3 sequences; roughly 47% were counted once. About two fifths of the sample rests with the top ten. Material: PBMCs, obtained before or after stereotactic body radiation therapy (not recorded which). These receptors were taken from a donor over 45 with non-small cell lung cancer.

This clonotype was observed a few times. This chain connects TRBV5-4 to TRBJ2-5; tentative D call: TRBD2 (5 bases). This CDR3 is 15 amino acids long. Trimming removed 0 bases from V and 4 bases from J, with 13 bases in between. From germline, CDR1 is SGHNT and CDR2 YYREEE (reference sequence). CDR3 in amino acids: CASSLAGEPRETQYF. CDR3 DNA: TGTGCCAGCAGCTTGGCTGGGGAGCCTAGAGAGACCCAGTACTTC.

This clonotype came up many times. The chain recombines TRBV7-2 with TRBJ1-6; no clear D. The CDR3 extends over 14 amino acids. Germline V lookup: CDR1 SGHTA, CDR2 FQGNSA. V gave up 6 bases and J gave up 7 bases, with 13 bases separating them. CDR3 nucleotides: TGTGCCAGCAGGGTTTCACCGCCAAATTCACCCCTCCACTTT. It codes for CASRVSPPNSPLHF.

CDR3: CASSYSTGTVCFYTF. CDR3 in DNA: TGTGCCAGCAGTTACTCGACCGGGACAGTCTGCTTCTACACCTTC. The chain joins TRBV6-5 to TRBJ1-2; 7 bases align to TRBD1. This CDR3 comprises 15 residues. Germline CDR1 and CDR2: MNHEY and SVGAGI. V was pared by 0 bases and J by 10 bases, with 11 bases of the junction left unmatched.

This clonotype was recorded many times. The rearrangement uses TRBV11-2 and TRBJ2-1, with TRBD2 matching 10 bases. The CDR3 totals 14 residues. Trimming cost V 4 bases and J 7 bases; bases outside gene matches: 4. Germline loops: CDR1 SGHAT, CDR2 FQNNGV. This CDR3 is CASSSKTSGNEQFF. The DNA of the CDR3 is TGTGCCAGCAGCTCCAAGACTAGCGGGAATGAGCAGTTCTTC.

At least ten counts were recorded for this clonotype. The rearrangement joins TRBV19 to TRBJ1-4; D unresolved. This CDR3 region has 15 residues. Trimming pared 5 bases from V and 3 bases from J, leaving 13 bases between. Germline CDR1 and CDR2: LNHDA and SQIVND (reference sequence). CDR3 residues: CASSLYGVANEKLFF. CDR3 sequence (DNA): TGTGCCAGTAGTCTCTACGGGGTAGCTAATGAAAAACTGTTTTTT.

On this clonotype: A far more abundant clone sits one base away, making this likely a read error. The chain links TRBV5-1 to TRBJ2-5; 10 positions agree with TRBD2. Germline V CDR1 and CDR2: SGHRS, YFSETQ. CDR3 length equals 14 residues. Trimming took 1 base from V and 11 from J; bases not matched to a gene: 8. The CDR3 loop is CASSLSGRGYDQYF. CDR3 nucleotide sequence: TGCGCCAGCAGCTTGAGCGGGAGGGGCTACGATCAGTACTTC.

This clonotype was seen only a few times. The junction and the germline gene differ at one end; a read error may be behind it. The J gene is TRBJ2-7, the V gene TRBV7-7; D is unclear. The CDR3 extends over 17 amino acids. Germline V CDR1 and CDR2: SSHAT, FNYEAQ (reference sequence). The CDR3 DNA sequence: TGTGCTAGCAGATATCCTGGCGACGTGCTGGCCACCTACGAGCAGTACTTC. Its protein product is CASRYPGDVLATYEQYF.

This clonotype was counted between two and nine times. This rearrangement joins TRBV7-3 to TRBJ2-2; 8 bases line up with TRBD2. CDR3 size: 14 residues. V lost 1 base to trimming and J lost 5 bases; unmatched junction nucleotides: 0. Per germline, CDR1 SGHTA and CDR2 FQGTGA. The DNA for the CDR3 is TGTGCCAGCAGCTTAAGCGGGGGGACCGGGGAGCTGTTTTTT. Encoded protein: CASSLSGGTGELFF.

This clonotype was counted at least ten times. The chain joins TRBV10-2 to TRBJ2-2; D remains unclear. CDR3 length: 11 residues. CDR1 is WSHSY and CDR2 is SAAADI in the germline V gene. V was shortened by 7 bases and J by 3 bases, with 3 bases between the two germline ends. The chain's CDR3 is CASTHTGELFF. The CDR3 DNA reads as TGCGCCAGCACCCACACCGGGGAGCTGTTTTTT.

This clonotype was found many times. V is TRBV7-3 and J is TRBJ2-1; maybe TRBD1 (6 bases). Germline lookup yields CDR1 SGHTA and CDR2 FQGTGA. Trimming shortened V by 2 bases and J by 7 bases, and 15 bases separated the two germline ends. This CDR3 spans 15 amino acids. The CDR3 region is CASSLLGGFRNEQFF. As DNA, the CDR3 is TGTGCCAGCAGCTTACTAGGGGGATTTCGGAATGAGCAGTTCTTC.

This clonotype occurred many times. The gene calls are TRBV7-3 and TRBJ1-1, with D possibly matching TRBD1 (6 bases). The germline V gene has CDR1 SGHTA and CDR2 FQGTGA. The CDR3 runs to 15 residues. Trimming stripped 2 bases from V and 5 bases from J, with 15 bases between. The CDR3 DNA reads TGTGCCAGCAGCTTATCGGGGGGCGCGGGTACTGAAGCTTTCTTT. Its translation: CASSLSGGAGTEAFF.

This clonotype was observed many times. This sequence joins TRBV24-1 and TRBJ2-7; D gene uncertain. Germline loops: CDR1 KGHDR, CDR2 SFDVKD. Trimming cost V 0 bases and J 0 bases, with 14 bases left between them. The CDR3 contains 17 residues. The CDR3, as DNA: TGTGCCACCAGTGATTTGCATGTACGGCTAAGCTCCTACGAGCAGTACTTC. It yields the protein CATSDLHVRLSSYEQYF.

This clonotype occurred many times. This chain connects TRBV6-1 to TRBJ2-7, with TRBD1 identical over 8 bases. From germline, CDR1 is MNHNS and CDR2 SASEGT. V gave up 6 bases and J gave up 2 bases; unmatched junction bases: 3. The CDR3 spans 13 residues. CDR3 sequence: CASRETGAYEQYF. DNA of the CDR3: TGTGCCAGCAGGGAGACAGGGGCCTACGAGCAGTACTTC.

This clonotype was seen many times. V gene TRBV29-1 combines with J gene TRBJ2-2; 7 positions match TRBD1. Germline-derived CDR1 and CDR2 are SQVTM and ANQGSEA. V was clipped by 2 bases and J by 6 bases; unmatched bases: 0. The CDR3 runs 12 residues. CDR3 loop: CSVEQGAGELFF. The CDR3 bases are TGCAGCGTTGAACAGGGGGCCGGGGAGCTGTTTTTT.

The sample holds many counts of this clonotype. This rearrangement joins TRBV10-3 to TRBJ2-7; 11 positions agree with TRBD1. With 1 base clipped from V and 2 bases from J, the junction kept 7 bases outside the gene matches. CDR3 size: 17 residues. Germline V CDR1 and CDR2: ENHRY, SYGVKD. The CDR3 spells CAISEWGQGGKTYEQYF. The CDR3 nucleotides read TGTGCCATCAGTGAGTGGGGACAGGGGGGAAAAACCTACGAGCAGTACTTC.

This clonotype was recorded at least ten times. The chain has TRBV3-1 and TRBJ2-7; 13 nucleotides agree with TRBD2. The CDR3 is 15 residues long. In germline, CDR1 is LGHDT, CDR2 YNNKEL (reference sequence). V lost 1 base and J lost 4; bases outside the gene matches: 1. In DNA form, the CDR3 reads TGTGCCAGCAGCCAAGGGACTAGCGGGGGTTACGAGCAGTACTTC. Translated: CASSQGTSGGYEQYF.

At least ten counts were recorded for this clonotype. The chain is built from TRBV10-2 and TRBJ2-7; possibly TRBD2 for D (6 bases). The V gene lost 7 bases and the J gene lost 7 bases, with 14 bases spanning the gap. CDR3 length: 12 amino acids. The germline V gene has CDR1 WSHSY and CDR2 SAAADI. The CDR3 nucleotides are TGCGCCAGCAAGGCGGGCCGGGGGGAGCAGTACTTC. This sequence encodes CASKAGRGEQYF.

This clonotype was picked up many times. CDR3 region: CASSQFGGGLAFF. CDR3 nucleotides: TGTGCCAGCAGTCAGTTCGGAGGGGGGTTGGCTTTCTTT. V gene TRBV13 combines with J gene TRBJ1-1; TRBD1 is a possible D gene (6 bases). The CDR3 is 13 amino acids. Trimming left V 6 bases short and J 11 bases short, with 19 bases between. The germline CDR1 and CDR2 sequences are PRHDT and FYEKMQ (reference sequence).

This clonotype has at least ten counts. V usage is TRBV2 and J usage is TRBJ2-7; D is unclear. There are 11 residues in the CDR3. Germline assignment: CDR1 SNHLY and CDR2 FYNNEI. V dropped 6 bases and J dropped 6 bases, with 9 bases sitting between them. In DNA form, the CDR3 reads TGTGCCAGCAGGGAATCCGGCGAGCAGTACTTC. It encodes CASRESGEQYF.

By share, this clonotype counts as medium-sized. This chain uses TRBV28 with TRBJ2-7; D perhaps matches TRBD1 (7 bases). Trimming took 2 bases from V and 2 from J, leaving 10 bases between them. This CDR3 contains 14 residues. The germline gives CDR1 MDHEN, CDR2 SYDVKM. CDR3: CASSLGGGPYEQYF. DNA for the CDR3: TGTGCCAGCAGTTTAGGAGGGGGCCCCTACGAGCAGTACTTC.